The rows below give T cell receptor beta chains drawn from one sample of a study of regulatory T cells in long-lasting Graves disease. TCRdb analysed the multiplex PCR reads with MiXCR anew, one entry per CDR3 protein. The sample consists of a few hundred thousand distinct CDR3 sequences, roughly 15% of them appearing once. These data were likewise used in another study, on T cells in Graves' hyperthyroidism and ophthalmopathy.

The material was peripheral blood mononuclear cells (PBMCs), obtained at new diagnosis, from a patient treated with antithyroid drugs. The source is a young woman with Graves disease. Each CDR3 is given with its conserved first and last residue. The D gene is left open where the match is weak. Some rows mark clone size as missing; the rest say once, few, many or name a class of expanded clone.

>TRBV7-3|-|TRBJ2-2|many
CASSLTPRNTGELFF
TGTGCCAGCAGCTTAACCCCTAGGAACACCGGGGAGCTGTTTTTT
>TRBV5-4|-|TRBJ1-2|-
CASSLSGSDYGYTF
TGTGCCAGCAGCTTGAGCGGGTCTGACTATGGCTACACCTTC
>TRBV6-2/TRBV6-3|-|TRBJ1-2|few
CASSEYSTGYTF
TGTGCCAGCAGTGAATACAGCACGGGGTACACCTTC
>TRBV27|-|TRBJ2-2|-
CASTPTNTGELFF
TGTGCCAGCACTCCAACTAACACCGGGGAGCTGTTTTTT
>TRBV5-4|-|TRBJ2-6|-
CASSFRGAAGSGANVLTF
TGTGCCAGCAGCTTTAGGGGGGCCGCGGGCTCTGGGGCCAACGTCCTGACTTTC
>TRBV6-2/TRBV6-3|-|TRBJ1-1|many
CASSYFNTEAFF
TGTGCCAGCAGTTACTTTAACACTGAAGCTTTCTTT
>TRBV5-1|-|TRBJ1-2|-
CASSPPGASGYTF
TGCGCCAGCAGCCCACCAGGGGCTAGTGGCTACACCTTC
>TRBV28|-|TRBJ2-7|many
CASNAVPYEQYF
TGTGCCAGCAACGCTGTCCCCTACGAGCAGTACTTC
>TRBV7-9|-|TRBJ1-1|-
CASSSRQAGTEAFF
TGTGCCAGCAGCAGCAGACAGGCTGGCACTGAAGCTTTCTTT
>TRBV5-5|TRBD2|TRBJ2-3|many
CASRPGLAGGIRSTDTQYF
TGTGCCAGCAGACCTGGACTAGCGGGAGGCATCCGTAGCACAGATACGCAGTATTTT
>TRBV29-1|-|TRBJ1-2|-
CSVVGGQGYTF
TGCAGCGTTGTGGGGGGTCAGGGCTACACCTTC
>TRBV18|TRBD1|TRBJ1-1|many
CASQLTPSRTGNTEAFF
TGTGCCAGCCAACTAACCCCTTCTCGGACAGGGAACACTGAAGCTTTCTTT
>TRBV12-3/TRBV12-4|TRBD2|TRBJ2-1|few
CASRRLAGSYNEQFF
TGTGCCAGCAGGAGGCTAGCGGGCTCTTACAATGAGCAGTTCTTC
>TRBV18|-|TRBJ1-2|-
CASSPPGYKGYTF
TGTGCCAGCTCACCACCGGGGTATAAGGGCTACACCTTC
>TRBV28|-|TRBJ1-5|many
CASRETGSNQPQHF
TGTGCCAGCAGGGAGACGGGGAGCAATCAGCCCCAGCATTTT
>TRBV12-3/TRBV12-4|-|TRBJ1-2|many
CASSHRDDNYGYTF
TGTGCCAGCAGTCACCGGGACGACAACTATGGCTACACCTTC
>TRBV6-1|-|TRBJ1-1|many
CASSGDHGLNTEAFF
TGTGCCAGCAGTGGGGACCACGGGCTAAACACTGAAGCTTTCTTT
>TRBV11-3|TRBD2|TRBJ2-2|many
CASSLQGLAGYNTGELFF
TGTGCCAGCAGCTTGCAAGGACTAGCGGGATACAACACCGGGGAGCTGTTTTTT
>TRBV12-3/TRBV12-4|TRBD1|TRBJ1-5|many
CASSGAGGGQPQHF
TGTGCCAGCAGTGGGGCAGGGGGCGGTCAGCCCCAGCATTTT
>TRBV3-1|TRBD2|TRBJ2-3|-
CASSSGSTIWDTQYF
TGTGCCAGCAGCAGCGGGAGTACAATTTGGGATACGCAGTATTTT
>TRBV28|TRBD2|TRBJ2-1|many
CASSLFGTSGNEQFF
TGTGCCAGCAGTTTATTCGGGACTAGCGGGAATGAGCAGTTCTTC
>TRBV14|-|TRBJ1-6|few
CASSQDSRTNSPLHF
TGTGCCAGCAGCCAAGACAGCCGAACGAATTCACCCCTCCACTTT
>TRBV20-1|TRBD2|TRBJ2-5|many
CSASGRGVETQYF
TGCAGTGCTAGCGGGAGGGGGGTAGAGACCCAGTACTTC
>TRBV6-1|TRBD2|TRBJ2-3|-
CASSRTSGRLDTQYF
TGTGCCAGCAGTAGGACTAGCGGGAGGTTAGATACGCAGTATTTT
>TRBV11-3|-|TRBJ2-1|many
CASSFVGYGNEQFF
TGTGCCAGCAGCTTTGTGGGCTACGGTAATGAGCAGTTCTTC
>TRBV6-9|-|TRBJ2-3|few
CASSYWGTSTDTQYF
TGTGCCAGCAGTTACTGGGGGACTAGCACAGATACGCAGTATTTT
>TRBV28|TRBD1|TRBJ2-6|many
CASSQGGGGANVLTF
TGTGCCAGCAGCCAAGGGGGCGGTGGGGCCAACGTCCTGACTTTC
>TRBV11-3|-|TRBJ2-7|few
CASSLEGQIYEQYF
TGTGCCAGCAGCTTAGAAGGACAGATCTACGAGCAGTACTTC
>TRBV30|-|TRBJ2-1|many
CAWNAGTGNEQFF
TGTGCCTGGAATGCGGGGACGGGGAATGAGCAGTTCTTC
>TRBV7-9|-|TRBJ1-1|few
CASSPTGGVGTEAFF
TGTGCCAGCAGTCCTACCGGGGGCGTGGGGACTGAAGCTTTCTTT
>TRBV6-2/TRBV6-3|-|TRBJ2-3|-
CASRLRGWADTQYF
TGTGCCAGCAGACTAAGGGGCTGGGCAGATACGCAGTATTTT
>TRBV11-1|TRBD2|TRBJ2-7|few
CASAGLAGAYEQYF
TGTGCCAGCGCCGGACTAGCGGGAGCCTACGAGCAGTACTTC
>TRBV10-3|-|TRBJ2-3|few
CAISETHGATDTQYF
TGTGCCATCAGTGAGACCCACGGGGCCACAGATACGCAGTATTTT
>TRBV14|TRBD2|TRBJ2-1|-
CASSPGTSGRTYNEQFF
TGTGCCAGCAGTCCCGGGACTAGCGGGAGGACTTACAATGAGCAGTTCTTC
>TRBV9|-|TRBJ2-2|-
CASSEPNTGELFF
TGTGCCAGCAGCGAGCCTAACACCGGGGAGCTGTTTTTT
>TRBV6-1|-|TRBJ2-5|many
CASSEAQGSETQYF
TGTGCCAGCAGTGAAGCGCAGGGCAGCGAGACCCAGTACTTC
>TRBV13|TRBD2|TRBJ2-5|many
CASSLGSVAGRETQYF
TGTGCCAGCAGCTTAGGGTCTGTAGCGGGCCGGGAGACCCAGTACTTC
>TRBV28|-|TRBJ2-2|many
CASSLPLDSLLSGELFF
TGTGCCAGCAGTTTACCTCTGGACAGCCTTCTGTCCGGGGAGCTGTTTTTT
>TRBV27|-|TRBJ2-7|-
CASSLSFRGYEQYF
TGTGCCAGCAGTTTATCTTTTCGAGGGTACGAGCAGTACTTC
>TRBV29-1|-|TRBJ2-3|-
CSVVSLSSDTQYF
TGCAGCGTTGTCTCTCTAAGTTCAGATACGCAGTATTTT
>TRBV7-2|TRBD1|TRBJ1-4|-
CASSDPRRTGGEKLFF
TGTGCCAGCAGTGATCCCCGGAGGACAGGCGGAGAAAAACTGTTTTTT
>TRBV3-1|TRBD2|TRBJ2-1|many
CASSLGTSGRSEQFF
TGTGCCAGCAGCCTCGGGACTAGCGGGAGGTCCGAGCAGTTCTTC
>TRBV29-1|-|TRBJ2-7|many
CSVEYSNEPYEQYF
TGCAGCGTTGAATACAGCAATGAACCCTACGAGCAGTACTTC
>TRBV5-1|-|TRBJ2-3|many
CASTGISTDTQYF
TGCGCCAGCACCGGGATTAGCACAGATACGCAGTATTTT
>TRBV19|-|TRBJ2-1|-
CASSMGTSHNEQFF
TGTGCCAGTAGTATGGGGACGAGCCACAATGAGCAGTTCTTC
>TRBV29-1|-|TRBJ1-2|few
CSVIASTDLGGYTF
TGCAGCGTTATTGCCAGTACGGACCTGGGAGGCTACACCTTC